Below, one T cell receptor (beta chain) is given with its context. This entry belongs to a study of human T cells and chemical hapten exposure. V lost 5 bases and J 5 bases, leaving 12 bases between the germline ends. This CDR3 contains 14 residues. CDR1 and CDR2 from the germline V gene are SNHLY and FYNNEI. Regarding time point: patch test 2, 6 weeks after DPC sensitization. Sample treatment: therapeutic diphenylcyclopropenone sensitization with weekly scalp DPC. MiXCR, run by TCRdb on the RACE reads, gives a single entry per CDR3 protein. In the table there are 350,000 to 400,000 distinct CDR3 sequences, around 6% of which are singletons.

This receptor was taken from a woman between 18 and 29 years old with alopecia areata. Some clones in this sample may be carry-over from other donors' samples. V and J are TRBV2 and TRBJ1-4; D is perhaps TRBD1 (5 bases). This specimen was whole blood, taken in connection with sensitization to the hapten diphenylcyclopropenone (DPC). The CDR3 DNA sequence: TGTGCCAGCAGTAGGGCAGGGAGGAATGAAAAACTGTTTTTT. It is translated as CASSRAGRNEKLFF. Looking up the rest from reference TRBV2 and TRBJ1-4 gives the full variable domain: EPEVTQTPSHQVTQMGQEVILRCVPISNHLYFYWYRQILGQKVEFLVSFYNNEISEKSEIFDDQFSVERPDGSNFTLKIRSTKLEDSAMYFCASSRAGRNEKLFFGSGTQLSVL.